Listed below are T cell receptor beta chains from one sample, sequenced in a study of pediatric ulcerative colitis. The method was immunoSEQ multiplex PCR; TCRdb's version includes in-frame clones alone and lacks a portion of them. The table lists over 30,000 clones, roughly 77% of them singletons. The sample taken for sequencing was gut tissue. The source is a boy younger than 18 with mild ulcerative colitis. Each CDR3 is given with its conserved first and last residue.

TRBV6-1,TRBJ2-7,CASSEARGTGYEQYF
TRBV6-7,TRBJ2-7,CASSQGGAGGQPRQGASSYEQYF
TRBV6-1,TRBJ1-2,CASSESTGHYGYTF
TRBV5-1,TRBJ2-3,CASSFYFGQSTDTQYF
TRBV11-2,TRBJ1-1,CASSLVSGYEAFF
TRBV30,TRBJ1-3,CAWSGGSGNTIYF
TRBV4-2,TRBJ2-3,CASSGGQLAGESATDTQYF
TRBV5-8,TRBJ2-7,CASSFPSLDSNF
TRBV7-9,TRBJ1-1,CASSYNPTEAFF
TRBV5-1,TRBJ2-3,CASSFRLAGLDTQYF
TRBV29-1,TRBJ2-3,CSVAGLAGVSTDTQYF
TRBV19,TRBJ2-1,CASSISRLAGANEQFF
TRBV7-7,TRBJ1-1,CASSNGQVGPWAEAFF
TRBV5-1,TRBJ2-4,CASSLGPQGSKNIQYF
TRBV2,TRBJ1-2,CAREGQGSKNHYGYTF
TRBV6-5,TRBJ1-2,CASGHAKGYGYTF
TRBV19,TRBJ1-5,CASSISPGGGGNQPQHF
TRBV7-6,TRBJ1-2,CASSLTTGTQESFYGYTF
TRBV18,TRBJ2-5,CASSPDLALETQYF
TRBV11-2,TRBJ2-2,CASSPSSGTGELFF
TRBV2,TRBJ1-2,CASSEALDRSYGYTF
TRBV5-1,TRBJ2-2,CASRPEPNTGELFF
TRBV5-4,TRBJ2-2,CASSYASRANTGELFF
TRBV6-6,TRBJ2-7,CASSATGTGNYEQYF
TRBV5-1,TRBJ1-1,CASSYDAGGGTEAFF
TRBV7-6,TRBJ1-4,CASSKGQNEKLFF
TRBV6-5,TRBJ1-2,CASRRRRDIPYGYTF
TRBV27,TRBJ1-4,CASRGGTGIEKLFF
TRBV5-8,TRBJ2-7,CASSLHRDYSYEQYF
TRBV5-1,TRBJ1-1,CASSQGEGTEAFF
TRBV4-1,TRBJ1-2,CASSPSPGQGAVVRGYTF
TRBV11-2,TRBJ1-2,CASSFTDRDGYTF
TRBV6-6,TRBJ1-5,CASSPQGRDQPQHF
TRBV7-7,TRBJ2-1,CASSLEPQGGGHTYNEQFF
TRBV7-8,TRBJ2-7,CASSLVTSGTGLFYEQYF
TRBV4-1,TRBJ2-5,CASSQVSSPETQYF
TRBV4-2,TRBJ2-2,CASSQVTLSGELFF
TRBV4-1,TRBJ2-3,CASSPFPTGDTQYF
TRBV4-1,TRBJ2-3,CASSQGTGTDTQYF
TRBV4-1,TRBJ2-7,CASSRYRGSYEQYF
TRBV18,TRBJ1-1,CASSPRPQGGGTEAFF
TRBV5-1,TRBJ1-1,CASSISPKVQNTEAFF
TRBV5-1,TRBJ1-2,CASSLSRAVGYTF
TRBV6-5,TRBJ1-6,CASSYNRGNNSPLHF
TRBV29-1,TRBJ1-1,CSATGGHTEAFF
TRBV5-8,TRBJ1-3,CASSLSGTAGNTIYF
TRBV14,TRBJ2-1,CASSYHLRGSYNEQFF
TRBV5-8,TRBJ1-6,CASSWGTAYNSPLHF
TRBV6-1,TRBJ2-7,CASSVRGIFYEQYF
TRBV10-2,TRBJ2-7,CATAGSGYYEQYF
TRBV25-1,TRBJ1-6,CASSEFVVNSPLHF
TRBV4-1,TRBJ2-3,CASSQTRDTQYF